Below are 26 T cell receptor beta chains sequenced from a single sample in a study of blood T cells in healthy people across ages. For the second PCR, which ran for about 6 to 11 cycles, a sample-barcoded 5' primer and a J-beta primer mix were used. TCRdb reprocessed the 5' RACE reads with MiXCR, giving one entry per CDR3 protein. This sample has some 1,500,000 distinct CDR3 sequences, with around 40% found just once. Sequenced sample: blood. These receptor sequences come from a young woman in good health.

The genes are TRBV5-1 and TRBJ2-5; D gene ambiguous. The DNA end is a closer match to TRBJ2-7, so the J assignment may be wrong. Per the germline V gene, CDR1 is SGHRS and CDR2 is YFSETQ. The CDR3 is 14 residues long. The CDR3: CASSLELKGYEQYF. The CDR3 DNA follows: TGCGCCAGCAGCTTGGAGTTGAAGGGCTACGAGCAGTACTTC.

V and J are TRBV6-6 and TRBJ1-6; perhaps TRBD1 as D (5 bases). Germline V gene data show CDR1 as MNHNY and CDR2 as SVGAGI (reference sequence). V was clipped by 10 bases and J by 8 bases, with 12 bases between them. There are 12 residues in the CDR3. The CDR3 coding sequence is TGTGCCACCGATTCCAGGGATTCACCCCTCCACTTT. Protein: CATDSRDSPLHF.

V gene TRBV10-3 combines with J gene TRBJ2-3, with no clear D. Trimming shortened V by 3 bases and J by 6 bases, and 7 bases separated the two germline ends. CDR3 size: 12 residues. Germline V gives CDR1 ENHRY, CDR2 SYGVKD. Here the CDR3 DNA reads TGTGCCATCAGTGAAGTTTCTGATACGCAGTATTTT. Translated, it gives CAISEVSDTQYF.

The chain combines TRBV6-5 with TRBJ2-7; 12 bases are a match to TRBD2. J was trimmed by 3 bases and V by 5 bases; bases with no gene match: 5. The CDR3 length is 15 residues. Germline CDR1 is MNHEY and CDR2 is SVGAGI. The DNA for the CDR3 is TGTGCCAGCAGTAAGACTAGCGGGAGTAACTACGAGCAGTACTTC. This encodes CASSKTSGSNYEQYF.

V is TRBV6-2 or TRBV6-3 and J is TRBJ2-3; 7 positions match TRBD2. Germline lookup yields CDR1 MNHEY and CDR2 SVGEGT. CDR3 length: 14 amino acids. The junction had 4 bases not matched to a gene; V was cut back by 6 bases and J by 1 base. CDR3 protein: CASSLAVRTDTQYF. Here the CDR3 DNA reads TGTGCCAGCAGCCTAGCGGTCCGCACAGATACGCAGTATTTT.

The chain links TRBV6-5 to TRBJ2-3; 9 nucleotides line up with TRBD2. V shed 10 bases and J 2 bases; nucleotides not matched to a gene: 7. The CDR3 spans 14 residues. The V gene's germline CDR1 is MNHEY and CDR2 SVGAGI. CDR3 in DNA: TGTGCCACGCAAAGCGGGGGGTACACAGATACGCAGTATTTT. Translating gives CATQSGGYTDTQYF.

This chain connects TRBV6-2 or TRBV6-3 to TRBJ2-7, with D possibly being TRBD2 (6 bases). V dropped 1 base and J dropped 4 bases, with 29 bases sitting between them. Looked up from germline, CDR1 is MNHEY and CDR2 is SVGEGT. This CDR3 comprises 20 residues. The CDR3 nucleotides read TGTGCCAGCAGTTACTACTCGATGTTGGGACTTCGACGTCTAAAATACGAGCAGTACTTC. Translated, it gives CASSYYSMLGLRRLKYEQYF.

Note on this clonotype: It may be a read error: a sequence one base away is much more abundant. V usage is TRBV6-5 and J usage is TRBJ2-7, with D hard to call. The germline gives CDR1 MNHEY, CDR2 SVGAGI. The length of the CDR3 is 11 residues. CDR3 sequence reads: CAGSGPYEQYF. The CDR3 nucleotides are TGTGCCGGCAGTGGACCCTACGAGCAGTACTTC.

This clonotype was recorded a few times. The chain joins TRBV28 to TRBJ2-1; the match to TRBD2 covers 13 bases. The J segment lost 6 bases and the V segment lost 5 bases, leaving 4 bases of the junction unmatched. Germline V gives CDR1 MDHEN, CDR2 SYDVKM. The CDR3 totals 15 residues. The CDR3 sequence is CASSKTSGRFNEQFF. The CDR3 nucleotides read TGTGCCAGCAGTAAGACTAGCGGGAGGTTCAATGAGCAGTTCTTC.

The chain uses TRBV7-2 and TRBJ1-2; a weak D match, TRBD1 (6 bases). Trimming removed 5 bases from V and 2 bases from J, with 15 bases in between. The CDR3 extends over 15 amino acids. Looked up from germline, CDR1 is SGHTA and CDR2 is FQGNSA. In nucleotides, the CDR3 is TGTGCCAGCAGCCCCCACCGACAGGCGAACTATGGCTACACCTTC. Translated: CASSPHRQANYGYTF.

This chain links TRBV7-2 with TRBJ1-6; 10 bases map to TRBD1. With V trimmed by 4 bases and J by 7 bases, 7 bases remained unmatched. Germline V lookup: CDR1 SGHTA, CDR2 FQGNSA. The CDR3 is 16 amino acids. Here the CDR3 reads CASSSGTGAMNSPLHF. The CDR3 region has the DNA TGTGCCAGCAGCTCCGGGACAGGGGCCATGAATTCACCCCTCCACTTT. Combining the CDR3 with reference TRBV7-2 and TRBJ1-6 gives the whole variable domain GAGVSQSPSNKVTEKGKDVELRCDPISGHTALYWYRQSLGQGLEFLIYFQGNSAPDKSGLPSDRFSAERTGGSVSTLTIQRTQQEDSAVYLCASSSGTGAMNSPLHFGNGTRLTVT.

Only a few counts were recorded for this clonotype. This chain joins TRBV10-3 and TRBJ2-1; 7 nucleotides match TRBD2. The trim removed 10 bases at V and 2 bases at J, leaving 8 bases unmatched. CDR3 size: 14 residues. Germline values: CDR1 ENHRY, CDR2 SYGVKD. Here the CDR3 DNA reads TGTGCCACCGGTCTAGCGGAGCCCTACAATGAGCAGTTCTTC. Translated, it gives CATGLAEPYNEQFF.

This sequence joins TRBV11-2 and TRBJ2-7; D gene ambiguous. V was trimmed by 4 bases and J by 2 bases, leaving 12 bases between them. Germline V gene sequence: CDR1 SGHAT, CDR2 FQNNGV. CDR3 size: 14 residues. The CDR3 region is CASSSIRSTYEQYF. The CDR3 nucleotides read TGTGCCAGCAGCTCGATAAGGTCAACCTACGAGCAGTACTTC.

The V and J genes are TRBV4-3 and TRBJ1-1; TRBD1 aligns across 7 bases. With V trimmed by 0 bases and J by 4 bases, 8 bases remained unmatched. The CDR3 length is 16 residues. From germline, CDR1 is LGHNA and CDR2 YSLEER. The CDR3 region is CASSQDPTGRATEAFF. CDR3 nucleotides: TGCGCCAGCAGCCAAGATCCGACAGGGCGGGCCACTGAAGCTTTCTTT.

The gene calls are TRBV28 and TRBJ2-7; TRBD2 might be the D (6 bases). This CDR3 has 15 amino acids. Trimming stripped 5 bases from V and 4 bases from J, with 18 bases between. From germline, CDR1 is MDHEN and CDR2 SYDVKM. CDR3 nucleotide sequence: TGTGCCAGCAGTCCACCCCATCCGGGAGAGTACGAGCAGTACTTC. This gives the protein CASSPPHPGEYEQYF. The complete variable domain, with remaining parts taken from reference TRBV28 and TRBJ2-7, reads DVKVTQSSRYLVKRTGEKVFLECVQDMDHENMFWYRQDPGLGLRLIYFSYDVKMKEKGDIPEGYSVSREKKERFSLILESASTNQTSMYLCASSPPHPGEYEQYFGPGTRLTVT.

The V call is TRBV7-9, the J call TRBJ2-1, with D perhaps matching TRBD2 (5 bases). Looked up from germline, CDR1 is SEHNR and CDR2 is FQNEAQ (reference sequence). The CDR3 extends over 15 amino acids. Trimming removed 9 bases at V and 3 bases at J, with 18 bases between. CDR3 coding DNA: TGTGCCAGTAATGCAGGACTCACCTTCTACAATGAGCAGTTCTTC. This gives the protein CASNAGLTFYNEQFF.

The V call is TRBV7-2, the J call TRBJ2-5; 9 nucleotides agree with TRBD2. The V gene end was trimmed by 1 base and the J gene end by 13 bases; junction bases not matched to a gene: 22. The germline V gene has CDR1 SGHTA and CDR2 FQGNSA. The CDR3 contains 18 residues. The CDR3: CASSLDIAAGLATFERYF. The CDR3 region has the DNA TGTGCCAGCAGCTTAGATATAGCCGCCGGACTAGCGACTTTCGAGCGGTACTTC. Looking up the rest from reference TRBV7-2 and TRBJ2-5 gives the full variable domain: GAGVSQSPSNKVTEKGKDVELRCDPISGHTALYWYRQSLGQGLEFLIYFQGNSAPDKSGLPSDRFSAERTGGSVSTLTIQRTQQEDSAVYLCASSLDIAAGLATFERYFGPGTRLLVL.

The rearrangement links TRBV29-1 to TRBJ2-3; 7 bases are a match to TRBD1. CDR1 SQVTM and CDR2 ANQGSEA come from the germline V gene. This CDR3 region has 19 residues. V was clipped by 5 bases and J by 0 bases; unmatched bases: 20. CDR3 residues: CSVRGPSYPTHTSTDTQYF. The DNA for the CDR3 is TGCAGCGTTAGGGGGCCGTCGTACCCAACCCACACTAGCACAGATACGCAGTATTTT.

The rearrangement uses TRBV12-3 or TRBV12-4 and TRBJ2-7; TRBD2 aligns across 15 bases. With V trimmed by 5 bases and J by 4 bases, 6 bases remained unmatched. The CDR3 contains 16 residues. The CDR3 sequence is CASSPGTSGRHYEQYF. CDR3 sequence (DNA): TGTGCCAGCAGTCCCGGGACTAGCGGGAGGCATTACGAGCAGTACTTC.

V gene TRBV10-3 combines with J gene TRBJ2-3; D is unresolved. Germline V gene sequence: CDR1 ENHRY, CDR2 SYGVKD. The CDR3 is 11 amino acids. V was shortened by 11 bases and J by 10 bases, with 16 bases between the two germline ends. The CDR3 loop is CAATIGLAQYF. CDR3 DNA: TGTGCCGCGACCATAGGGCTTGCGCAGTATTTT.

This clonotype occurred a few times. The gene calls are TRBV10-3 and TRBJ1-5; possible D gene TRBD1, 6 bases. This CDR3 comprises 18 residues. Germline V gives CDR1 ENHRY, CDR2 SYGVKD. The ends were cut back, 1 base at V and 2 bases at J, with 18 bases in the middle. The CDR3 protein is CAISEYKTGNYGNQPQHF. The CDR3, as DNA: TGTGCCATCAGTGAGTATAAGACAGGAAACTATGGCAATCAGCCCCAGCATTTT.

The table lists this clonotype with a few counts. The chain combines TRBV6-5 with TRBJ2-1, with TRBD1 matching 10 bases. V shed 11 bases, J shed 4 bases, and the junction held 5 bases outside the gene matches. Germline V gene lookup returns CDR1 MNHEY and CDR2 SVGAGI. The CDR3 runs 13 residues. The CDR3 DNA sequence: TGTGCCGTCCGGGACAGGGGTTACAATGAGCAGTTCTTC. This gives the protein CAVRDRGYNEQFF.

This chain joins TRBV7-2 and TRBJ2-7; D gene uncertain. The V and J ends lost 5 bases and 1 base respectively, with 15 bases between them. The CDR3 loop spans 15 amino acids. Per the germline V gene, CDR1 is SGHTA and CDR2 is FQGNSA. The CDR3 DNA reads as TGTGCCAGCAGCCCGCGGACGGATAGATCCTACGAGCAGTACTTC. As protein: CASSPRTDRSYEQYF.

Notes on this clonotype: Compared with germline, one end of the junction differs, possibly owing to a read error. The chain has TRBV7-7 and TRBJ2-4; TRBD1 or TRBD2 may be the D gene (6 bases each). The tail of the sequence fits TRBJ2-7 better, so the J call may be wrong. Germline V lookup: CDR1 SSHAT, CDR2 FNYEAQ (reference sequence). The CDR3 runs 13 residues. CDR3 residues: CASSPKGGYEQYF. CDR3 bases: TGTGCTAGCAGCCCCAAGGGGGGTTACGAGCAGTACTTC.

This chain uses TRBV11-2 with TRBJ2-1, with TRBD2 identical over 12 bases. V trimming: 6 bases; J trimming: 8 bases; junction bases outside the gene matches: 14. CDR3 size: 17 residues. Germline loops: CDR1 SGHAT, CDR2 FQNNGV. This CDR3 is CASRPARPSGRAYEQFF. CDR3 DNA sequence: TGTGCCAGCAGGCCCGCGCGCCCTAGCGGGAGGGCCTATGAGCAGTTCTTC. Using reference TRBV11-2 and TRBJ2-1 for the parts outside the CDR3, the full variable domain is EAGVAQSPRYKIIEKRQSVAFWCNPISGHATLYWYQQILGQGPKLLIQFQNNGVVDDSQLPKDRFSAERLKGVDSTLKIQPAKLEDSAVYLCASRPARPSGRAYEQFFGPGTRLTVL.

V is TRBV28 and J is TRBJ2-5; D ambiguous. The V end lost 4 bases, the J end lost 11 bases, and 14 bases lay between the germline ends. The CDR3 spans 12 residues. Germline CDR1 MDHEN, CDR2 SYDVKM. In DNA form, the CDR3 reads TGTGCCAGCAGTTCCAGTCACAATGAGCAGTACTTC. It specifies CASSSSHNEQYF.